A selection of T cell receptor beta chains follows, all from one sample in a study of regulatory T cells in long-lasting Graves disease. TCRdb ran MiXCR on the multiplex PCR reads and lists one entry per CDR3 protein. The sample records under 300,000 distinct CDR3 sequences, roughly 18% being singletons. The sample was peripheral blood mononuclear cells (PBMCs), taken at new diagnosis, from a patient treated with antithyroid drugs. These receptors all come from a female donor with Graves disease. The CDR3 runs from the conserved cysteine through the conserved F or W. The D gene is left open where the match is weak. A row's size may be missing; if present it is once, few, many or a size class.

>TRBV2|TRBJ2-3|TRBD2|15|many
TGTGCCAGCAGGGGACTAGCGGGATATGGAGATACGCAGTATTTT
CASRGLAGYGDTQYF
>TRBV6-5|TRBJ1-2|-|15|many
TGTGCCAGCAGTTACTCTCGACAGACCCCTAAAGGCTACACCTTC
CASSYSRQTPKGYTF
>TRBV4-2|TRBJ1-1|-|14|many
TGTGCCAGCAGCCAGAGGACGGTGGACACTGAAGCTTTCTTT
CASSQRTVDTEAFF
>TRBV7-8|TRBJ1-5|-|18|-
TGTGCCAGCAGCTTAGCGTTTGGGGGGTACAGGGATCCTCAGCCCCAGCATTTT
CASSLAFGGYRDPQPQHF
>TRBV6-5|TRBJ2-7|TRBD2|15|many
TGTGCCAGCAGTTTTGTGGCTAGCGGGAACTACGAGCAGTACTTC
CASSFVASGNYEQYF
>TRBV5-1|TRBJ1-1|-|13|few
TGTGCCAGCAGCTTGGGGGGGGGGACTCTGGCTTTCTTT
CASSLGGGTLAFF
>TRBV10-2|TRBJ1-1|-|15|many
TGCGCCAGCAGTGAACTGGCAGGGGAGTGGACTGAAGCTTTCTTT
CASSELAGEWTEAFF
>TRBV11-2|TRBJ1-2|-|16|-
TGTGCCAGCAGCTCTGGGGGGACCGGAGCTAACTATGGCTACACCTTC
CASSSGGTGANYGYTF
>TRBV20-1|TRBJ1-1|-|13|many
TGCAGTGCTAGAGCCAGAGTGAACACTGAAGCTTTCTTT
CSARARVNTEAFF
>TRBV19|TRBJ2-5|-|16|-
TGTGCCAGTAGTATAGCGGGCGGGAACCCCGGGGAGACCCAGTACTTC
CASSIAGGNPGETQYF
>TRBV19|TRBJ1-2|-|13|many
TGTGCCAGCAGTGACCGAATGGCGGATGGCTACACCTTC
CASSDRMADGYTF
>TRBV7-3|TRBJ2-2|-|15|-
TGTGCCAGCAGCTATGCACGGGGACCCACCGGGGAGCTGTTTTTT
CASSYARGPTGELFF
>TRBV9|TRBJ2-7|-|15|many
TGTGCCAGCAGCGTAGGTCAGGGGCCCTCCTACGAGCAGTACTTC
CASSVGQGPSYEQYF
>TRBV3-1|TRBJ2-2|-|16|many
TGTGCCAGCAGCCAAGGTAGCTTCCTGGGAGCCGGGGAGCTGTTTTTT
CASSQGSFLGAGELFF
>TRBV20-1|TRBJ2-2|-|14|many
TGCAGTGCTAGAGATTGGGACACAACCGGGGAGCTGTTTTTT
CSARDWDTTGELFF
>TRBV5-1|TRBJ2-3|-|15|many
TGCGCCAGCAGCTTGGTGGACTTTAGCACAGATACGCAGTATTTT
CASSLVDFSTDTQYF
>TRBV6-2/TRBV6-3|TRBJ2-1|TRBD2|18|many
TGTGCCAGCAGTTCACAGTCATTACCGGGACTAGGCTACAATGAGCAGTTCTTC
CASSSQSLPGLGYNEQFF
>TRBV7-9|TRBJ2-1|-|13|many
TGTGCCAGCAGCTTAGCGTCCCTACGCGAGCAGTTCTTC
CASSLASLREQFF